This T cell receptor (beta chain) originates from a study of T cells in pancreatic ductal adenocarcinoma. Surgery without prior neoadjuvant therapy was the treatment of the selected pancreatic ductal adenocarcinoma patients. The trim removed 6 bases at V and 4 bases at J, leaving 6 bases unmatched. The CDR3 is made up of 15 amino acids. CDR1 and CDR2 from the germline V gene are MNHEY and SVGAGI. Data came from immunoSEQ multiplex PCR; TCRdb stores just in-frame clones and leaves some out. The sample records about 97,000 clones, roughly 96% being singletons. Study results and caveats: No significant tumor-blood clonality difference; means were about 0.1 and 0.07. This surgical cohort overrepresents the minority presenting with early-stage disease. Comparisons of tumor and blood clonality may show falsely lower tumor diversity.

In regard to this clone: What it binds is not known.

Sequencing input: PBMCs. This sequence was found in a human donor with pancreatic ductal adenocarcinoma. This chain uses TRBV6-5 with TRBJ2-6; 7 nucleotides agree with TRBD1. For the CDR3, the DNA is TGTGCCAGCAGCCTCGACAGGGTCGGGGCCAACGTCCTGACTTTC. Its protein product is CASSLDRVGANVLTF.